This T cell receptor beta chain was identified in a study of blood T cell repertoires in COVID-19. Background on the study: The samples span acute and convalescent COVID-19 from the United States, Italy and Spain. From T cells, B-cell-depleted T cells, or PBMCs came the material, which was cDNA or gDNA.

Original processing notes: Reference gene primer amplification yielded estimated nucleated cell counts. Sequenced by immunoSEQ multiplex PCR; TCRdb stores in-frame clones only, minus some. That table gives V, J and clone size, and the DNA gave D and trimming. Here the sample spans tens of thousands of clones, about three quarters being singletons. This clone was found once. Germline V gives CDR1 SNHLY, CDR2 FYNNEI. After removal of 5 bases from V and 1 base from J, the junction contained 6 bases not matched to a gene. The CDR3 covers 15 residues. The rearrangement uses TRBV2 and TRBJ2-3, with TRBD2 matching over 7 bases. Sequenced material: peripheral blood. This TCR derives from a man aged 80 or over with acute or convalescent COVID-19. The CDR3 region is CASSPTSDGTDTQYF. The CDR3 DNA is TGTGCCAGCAGTCCCACTAGCGATGGCACAGATACGCAGTATTTT.